This T cell receptor beta chain was documented in a study of regulatory dendritic cells for organ transplantation. The trim removed 1 base at V and 6 bases at J, leaving 9 bases unmatched. Germline V CDR1 and CDR2: MGHRA, YSYEKL. CDR3 length: 16 amino acids. The table came from immunoSEQ multiplex PCR; TCRdb's copy has only in-frame clones and leaves some out. The sample contains 9,500 to 12,000 clones, about nine tenths of which appear only once. Study-wide points: Of resting T cell subsets, memory CD8+ had the most alloreactive clonotypes.

About this clone itself: Its target is unknown.

Allogeneic regulatory or mature dendritic cells were co-cultured for less than 6 days with CFSE-labeled sorted T cells at 1:10. This sequence was found in a human donor in good health. The sequenced sample consisted of naive CD8+ T cells from blood cultured with dendritic cells. The subset was: CD45RA+ naive T cells. V and J are TRBV4-1 and TRBJ1-1, with TRBD1 identical over 9 bases. The CDR3 loop is CASSQGRQGVYAEAFF. As DNA, the CDR3 is TGCGCCAGCAGCCAAGGCCGACAGGGGGTTTATGCTGAAGCTTTCTTT.